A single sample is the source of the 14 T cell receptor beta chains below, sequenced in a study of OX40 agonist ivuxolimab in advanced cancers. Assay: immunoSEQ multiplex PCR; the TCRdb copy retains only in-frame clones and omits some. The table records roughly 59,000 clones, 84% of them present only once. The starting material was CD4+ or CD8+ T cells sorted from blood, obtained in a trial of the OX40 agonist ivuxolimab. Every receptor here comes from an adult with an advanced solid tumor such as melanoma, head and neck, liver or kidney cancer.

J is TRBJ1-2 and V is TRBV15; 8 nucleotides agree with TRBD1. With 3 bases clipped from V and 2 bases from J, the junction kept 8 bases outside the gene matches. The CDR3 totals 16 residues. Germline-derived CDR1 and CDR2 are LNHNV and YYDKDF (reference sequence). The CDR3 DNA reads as TGTGCCACCAGCAGTGAAGCCCGGACAGGGAACTATGGCTACACCTTC. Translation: CATSSEARTGNYGYTF.

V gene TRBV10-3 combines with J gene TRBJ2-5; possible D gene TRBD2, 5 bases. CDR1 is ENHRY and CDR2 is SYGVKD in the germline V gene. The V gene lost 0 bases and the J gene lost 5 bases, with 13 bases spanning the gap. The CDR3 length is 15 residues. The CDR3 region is CAISESNQPGETQYF. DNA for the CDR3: TGTGCCATCAGTGAGTCAAATCAACCGGGGGAGACCCAGTACTTC.

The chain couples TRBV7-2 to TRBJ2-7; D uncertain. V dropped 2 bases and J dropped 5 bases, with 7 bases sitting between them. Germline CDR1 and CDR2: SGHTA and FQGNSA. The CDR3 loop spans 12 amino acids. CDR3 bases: TGTGCCAGCAGCTTATTAATCAACGAGCAGTACTTC. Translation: CASSLLINEQYF.

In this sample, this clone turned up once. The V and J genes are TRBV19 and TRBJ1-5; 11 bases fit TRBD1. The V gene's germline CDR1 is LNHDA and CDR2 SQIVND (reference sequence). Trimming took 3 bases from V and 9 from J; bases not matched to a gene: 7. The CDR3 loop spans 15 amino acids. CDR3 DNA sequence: TGTGCCAGTAGTATGTGGGGGACAGGGGGATGGCCCCAGCATTTT. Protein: CASSMWGTGGWPQHF.

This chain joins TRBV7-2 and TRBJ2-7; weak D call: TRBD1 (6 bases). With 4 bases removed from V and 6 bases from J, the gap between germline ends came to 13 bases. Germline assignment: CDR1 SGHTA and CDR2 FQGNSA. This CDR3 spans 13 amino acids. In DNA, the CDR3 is TGTGCCAGCAGCTGGGACATGCGAGGCGAGCAGTACTTC. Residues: CASSWDMRGEQYF. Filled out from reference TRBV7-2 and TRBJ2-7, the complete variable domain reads GAGVSQSPSNKVTEKGKDVELRCDPISGHTALYWYRQSLGQGLEFLIYFQGNSAPDKSGLPSDRFSAERTGGSVSTLTIQRTQQEDSAVYLCASSWDMRGEQYFGPGTRLTVT.

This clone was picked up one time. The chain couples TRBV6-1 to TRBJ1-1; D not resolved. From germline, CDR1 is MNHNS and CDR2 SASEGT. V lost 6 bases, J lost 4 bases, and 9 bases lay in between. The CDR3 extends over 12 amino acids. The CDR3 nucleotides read TGTGCCAGCAGCCTCCACCGCACTGAAGCTTTCTTT. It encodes CASSLHRTEAFF.

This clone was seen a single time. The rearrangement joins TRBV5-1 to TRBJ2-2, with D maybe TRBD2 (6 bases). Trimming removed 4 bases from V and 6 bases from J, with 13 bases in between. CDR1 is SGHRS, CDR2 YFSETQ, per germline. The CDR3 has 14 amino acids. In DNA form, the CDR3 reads TGCGCCAGCAGCGGAGGGATCTCGGCCGGGGAGCTGTTTTTT. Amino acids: CASSGGISAGELFF.

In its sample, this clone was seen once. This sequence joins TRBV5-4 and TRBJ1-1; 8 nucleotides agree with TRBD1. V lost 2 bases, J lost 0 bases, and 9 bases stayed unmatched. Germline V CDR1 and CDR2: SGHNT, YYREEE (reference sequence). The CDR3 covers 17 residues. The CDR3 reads CASSFIAGGSLNTEAFF. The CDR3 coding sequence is TGTGCCAGCAGCTTTATTGCAGGGGGCTCCTTGAACACTGAAGCTTTCTTT.

The CDR3 reads CASSLGRTTEAFF. CDR3 sequence (DNA): TGTGCCAGCAGCTTGGGAAGAACGACTGAAGCTTTCTTT. The chain joins TRBV5-5 to TRBJ1-1, with D unclear. The CDR3 loop spans 13 amino acids. With 0 bases removed from V and 5 bases from J, the gap between germline ends came to 8 bases. Germline loops: CDR1 SGHKS, CDR2 YYEKEE (reference sequence).

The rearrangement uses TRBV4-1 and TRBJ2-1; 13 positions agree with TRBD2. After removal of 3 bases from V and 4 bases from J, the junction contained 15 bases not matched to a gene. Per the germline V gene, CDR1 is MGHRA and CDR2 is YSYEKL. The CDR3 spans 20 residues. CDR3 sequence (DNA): TGCGCCAGCAGCCATTTGGGACTAGCGGGACGCCTCGAAGGATACAATGAGCAGTTCTTC. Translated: CASSHLGLAGRLEGYNEQFF.

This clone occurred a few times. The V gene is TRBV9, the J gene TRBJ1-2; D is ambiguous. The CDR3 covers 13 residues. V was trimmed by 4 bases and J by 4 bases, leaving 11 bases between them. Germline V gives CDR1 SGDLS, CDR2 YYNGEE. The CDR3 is CASSPREGYGYTF. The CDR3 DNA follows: TGTGCCAGCAGCCCAAGGGAGGGCTATGGCTACACCTTC.

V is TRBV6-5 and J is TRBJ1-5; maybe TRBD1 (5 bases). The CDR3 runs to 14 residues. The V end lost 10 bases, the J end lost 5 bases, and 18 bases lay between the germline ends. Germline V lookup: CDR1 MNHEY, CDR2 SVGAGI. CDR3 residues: CATRAELGDQPQHF. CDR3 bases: TGTGCCACCCGGGCCGAGCTAGGGGATCAGCCCCAGCATTTT.

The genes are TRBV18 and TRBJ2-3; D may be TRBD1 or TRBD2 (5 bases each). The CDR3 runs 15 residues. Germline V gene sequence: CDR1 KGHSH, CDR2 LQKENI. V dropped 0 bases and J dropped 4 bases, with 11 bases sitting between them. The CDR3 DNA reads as TGTGCCAGCTCACCACCTCCTAGGGGAGCAGATACGCAGTATTTT. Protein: CASSPPPRGADTQYF. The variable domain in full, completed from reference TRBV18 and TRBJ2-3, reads NAGVMQNPRHLVRRRGQEARLRCSPMKGHSHVYWYRQLPEEGLKFMVYLQKENIIDESGMPKERFSAEFPKEGPSILRIQQVVRGDSAAYFCASSPPPRGADTQYFGPGTRLTVL.

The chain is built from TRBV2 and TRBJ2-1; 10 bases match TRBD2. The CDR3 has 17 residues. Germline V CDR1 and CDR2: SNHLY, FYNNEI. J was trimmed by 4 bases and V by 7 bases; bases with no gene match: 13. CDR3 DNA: TGTGCCAGCAATCTTGGGCTAGCGGGAGATAAGTACAATGAGCAGTTCTTC. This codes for CASNLGLAGDKYNEQFF.